What follows is one T cell receptor (beta chain) and its context. Its specificity is not known. This entry comes from a study of cytomegalovirus exposure and HLA in healthy donors. Study-level information: From donors who were HLA-typed, an early data release held around 80 million unique TCRs. Whole-study results and caveats: Accurate prediction of most subjects' HLA-A and HLA-B alleles from TCR beta sequences was reported. Evidence from a later analysis indicated that most CMV-associated TCR beta chains looked HLA-restricted.

V lost 4 bases and J lost 4, with 7 bases in between. The germline V gene encodes CDR1 SNHLY and CDR2 FYNNEI. CDR3 size: 12 residues. Primers: 60 Vbeta forward and 13 Jbeta reverse. TCRdb's table, derived via immunoSEQ multiplex PCR, lists solely in-frame clones and lacks some. The sample lists 160,000 or so clones; about 80% were seen once. The receptor's source is a man aged 18 to 30 in good health and CMV-seropositive. The chain uses TRBV2 and TRBJ1-1; D is ambiguous. The sample was PBMCs. The CDR3 region is CASSVFGTEAFF. CDR3 nucleotide sequence: TGTGCCAGCAGTGTATTCGGCACTGAAGCTTTCTTT.